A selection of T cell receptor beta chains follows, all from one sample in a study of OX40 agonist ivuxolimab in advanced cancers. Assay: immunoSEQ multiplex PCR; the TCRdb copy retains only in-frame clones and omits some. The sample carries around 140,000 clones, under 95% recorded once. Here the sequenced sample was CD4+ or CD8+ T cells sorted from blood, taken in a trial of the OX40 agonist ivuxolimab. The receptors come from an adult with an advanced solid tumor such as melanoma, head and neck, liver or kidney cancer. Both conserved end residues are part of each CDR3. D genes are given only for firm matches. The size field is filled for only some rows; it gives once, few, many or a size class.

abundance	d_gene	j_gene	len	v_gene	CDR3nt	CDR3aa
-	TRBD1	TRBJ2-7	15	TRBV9	TGTGCCAGCAGCACCCAACCGGGACAGTTATACGAGCAGTACTTC	CASSTQPGQLYEQYF
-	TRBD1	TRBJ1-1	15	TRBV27	TGTGCCAGCAGTCCTAGACAGGGGGTTTACACTGAAGCTTTCTTT	CASSPRQGVYTEAFF
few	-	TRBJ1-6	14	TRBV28	TGTGCCAGCAGTTTCCCCCAGGGTTGGGCCCCCCTCCACTTT	CASSFPQGWAPLHF
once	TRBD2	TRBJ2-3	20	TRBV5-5	TGTGCCAGCAGCCTTCCGGGACTAGCGGGGGGCCCTACCTACACAGATACGCAGTATTTT	CASSLPGLAGGPTYTDTQYF
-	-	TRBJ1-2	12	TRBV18	TGTGCCAGCTCACCGGGAGAGGGGGGCTACACCTTC	CASSPGEGGYTF
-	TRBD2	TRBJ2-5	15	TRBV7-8	TGTGCCAGCAGCCCAAAGCGGGGGCCTCAAGAGACCCAGTACTTC	CASSPKRGPQETQYF
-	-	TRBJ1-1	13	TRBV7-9	TGTGCCAGCAGCTCCCCCGTGAACACTGAGGCTTTCTTT	CASSSPVNTEAFF
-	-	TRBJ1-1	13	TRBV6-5	TGTGCCAGCAGTTACGGGGGCGGAGGTGAAGCTTTCTTT	CASSYGGGGEAFF
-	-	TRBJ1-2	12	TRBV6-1	TGTGCCAGCAGTTCGGACAGTTATGGCTACACCTTC	CASSSDSYGYTF
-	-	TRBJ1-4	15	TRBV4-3	TGCGCCAGCAGCCCGACCCAAATAACTAATGAAAAACTGTTTTTT	CASSPTQITNEKLFF
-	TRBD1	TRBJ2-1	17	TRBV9	TGTGCCAGCAGCGCGGGGTGGGGACAGGGGAAGTACAATGAGCAGTTCTTC	CASSAGWGQGKYNEQFF
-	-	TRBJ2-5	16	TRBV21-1	TGTGCCAGCAGCAATTTCTATACTCGTACGGGAGAGACCCAGTACTTC	CASSNFYTRTGETQYF
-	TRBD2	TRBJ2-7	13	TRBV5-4	TGTGCCAGCAGCTTGGATGGGGGGGACGAGCAGTACTTC	CASSLDGGDEQYF
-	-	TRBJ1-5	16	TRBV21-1	TGTGCCAGCAGCAAAGCGCTTTTAAGTACGGACCAGCCCCAGCATTTT	CASSKALLSTDQPQHF
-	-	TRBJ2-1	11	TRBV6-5	TGTGCCAGCAGCAGATACAATGAGCAGTTCTTC	CASSRYNEQFF
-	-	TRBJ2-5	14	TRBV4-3	TGCGCCAGCAGCCAAGGGCCGAACCCGACGACCCAGTACTTC	CASSQGPNPTTQYF
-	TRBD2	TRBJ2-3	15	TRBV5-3	TGTGCCCACGGGGGGGGGCTAGCGGGAACAAATACGCAGTATTTT	CAHGGGLAGTNTQYF
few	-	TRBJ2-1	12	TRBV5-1	TGCGCCAGCAGCTTGGAACGACTAGAGCAGTTCTTC	CASSLERLEQFF
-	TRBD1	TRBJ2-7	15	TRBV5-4	TGTGCCAGCAGCTCGAAACAGGGGCAGTTCTACGAGCAGTACTTC	CASSSKQGQFYEQYF
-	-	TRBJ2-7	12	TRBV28	TGTGCCAGCAGTTTAAATGGGTACGAGCAGTACTTC	CASSLNGYEQYF
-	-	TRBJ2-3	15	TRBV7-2	TGTGCCAGCAGCCCCCCGAAGGGTACCACAGATACGCAGTATTTT	CASSPPKGTTDTQYF
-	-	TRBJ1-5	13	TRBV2	TGTGCCAGCAGGCGGACAGAGAATCAGCCCCAGCATTTT	CASRRTENQPQHF
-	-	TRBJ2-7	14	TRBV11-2	TGTGCCAGCAGCTTAGCCGGGACCCCCTACGAGCAGTACTTC	CASSLAGTPYEQYF
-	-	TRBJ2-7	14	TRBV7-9	TGTGCCAGCAGCTTAGGGGCAGGGCTTGACGAGCAGTACTTC	CASSLGAGLDEQYF
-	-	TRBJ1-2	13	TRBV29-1	TGCAGCGTTGACCCAGGTACAAACTATGGCTACACCTTC	CSVDPGTNYGYTF
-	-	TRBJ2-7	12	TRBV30	TGTGCCTGGAGTCTCCAACCTTACGAGCAGTACTTC	CAWSLQPYEQYF
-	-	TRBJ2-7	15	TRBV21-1	TGTGCCAGCAGCAAAGAGCCTAGCGGGAGATACGAGCAGTACTTC	CASSKEPSGRYEQYF
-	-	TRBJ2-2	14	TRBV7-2	TGTGCCAGCAGCTCAGGACCTAACACCGGGGAGCTGTTTTTT	CASSSGPNTGELFF
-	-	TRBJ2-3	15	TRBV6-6	TGTGCCAGCAGTTACAAGGGTATTAGGACAGATACGCAGTATTTT	CASSYKGIRTDTQYF
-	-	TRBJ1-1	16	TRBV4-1	TGCGCCAGCCTTTATTTCGTGAGGCCGAGAAACACTGAAGCTTTCTTT	CASLYFVRPRNTEAFF
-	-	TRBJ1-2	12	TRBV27	TGTGCCAGCAGTTTATTTGGGTATGGCTACACCTTC	CASSLFGYGYTF
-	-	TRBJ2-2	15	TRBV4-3	TGCGCCAGCAGCCAAGATCTGGGGTTTACCGGGGAGCTGTTTTTT	CASSQDLGFTGELFF
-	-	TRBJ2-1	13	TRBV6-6	TGTGCCAGCAGTCTTAAGTGGGGACATGAGCAGTTCTTC	CASSLKWGHEQFF
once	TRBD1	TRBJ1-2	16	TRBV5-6	TGTGCCAGCAGCTCCCCTTCCCAGGGGGCCCAAGATGGCTACACCTTC	CASSSPSQGAQDGYTF
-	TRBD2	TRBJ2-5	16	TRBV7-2	TGTGCCAGCAGCCCAGGGGGACTAGCGGTGCAAGAGACCCAGTACTTC	CASSPGGLAVQETQYF
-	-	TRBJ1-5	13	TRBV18	TGTGCCAGCTCACCGGCCCGGCATCAGCCCCAGCATTTT	CASSPARHQPQHF
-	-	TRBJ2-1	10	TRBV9	TGTGCCAGCAGCGTCCGTGAGCAGTTCTTC	CASSVREQFF
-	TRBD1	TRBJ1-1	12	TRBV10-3	TGTGCCATCAGTTGGACAGGGACTGAAGCTTTCTTT	CAISWTGTEAFF
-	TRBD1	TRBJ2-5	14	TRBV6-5	TGTGCCAGCAGCCCACAGGGGCAATGGGAGACCCAGTACTTC	CASSPQGQWETQYF
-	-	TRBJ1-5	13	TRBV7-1	TGTGCCAGCAGCTTTGACCCGAATCAGCCCCAGCATTTT	CASSFDPNQPQHF
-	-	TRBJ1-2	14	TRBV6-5	TGTGCCAGCAGTTACACCAGAGCTAACTATGGCTACACCTTC	CASSYTRANYGYTF
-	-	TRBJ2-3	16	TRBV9	TGTGCCAGCAGCGTAGGAGCGGTGGGGGGCACAGATACGCAGTATTTT	CASSVGAVGGTDTQYF